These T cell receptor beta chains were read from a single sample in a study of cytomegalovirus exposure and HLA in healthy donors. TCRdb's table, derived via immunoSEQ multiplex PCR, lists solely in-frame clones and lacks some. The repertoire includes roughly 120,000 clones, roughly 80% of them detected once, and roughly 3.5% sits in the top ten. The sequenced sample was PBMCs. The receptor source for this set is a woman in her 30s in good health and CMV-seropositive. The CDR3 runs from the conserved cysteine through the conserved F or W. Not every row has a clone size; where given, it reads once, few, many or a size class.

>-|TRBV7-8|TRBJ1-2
CASSNYRGGNYGYTF
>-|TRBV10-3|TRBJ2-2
CAISATSGGADTGELFF
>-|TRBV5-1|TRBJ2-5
CASSLNTFGTVNWGQYF
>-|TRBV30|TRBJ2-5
CAWRTYQETQYF
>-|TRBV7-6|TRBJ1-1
CASSLAGAVNTEAFF
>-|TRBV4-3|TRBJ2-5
CASSQERSQETQYF
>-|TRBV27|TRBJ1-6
CASSRTGGTGASPLHF
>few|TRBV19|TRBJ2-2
CASRWGGSGELFF
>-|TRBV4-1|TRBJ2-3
CASSPSGGRNTDTQYF
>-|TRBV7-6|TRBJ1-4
CASSSPGGEKLFF
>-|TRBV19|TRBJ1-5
CASSIVRGQPQHF
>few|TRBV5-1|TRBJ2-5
CASSLETGWETQYF
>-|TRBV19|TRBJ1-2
CASSKGPSPTAGYTF
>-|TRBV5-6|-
CASSKRDKSYEQYF
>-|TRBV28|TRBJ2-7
CASSLDGSGVGEQYF
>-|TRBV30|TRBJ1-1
CAWSHGQGTSLFMNTEAFF
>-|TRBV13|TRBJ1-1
CASSLSLNTEAFF
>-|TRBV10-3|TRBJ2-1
CATAASGGLNEQFF
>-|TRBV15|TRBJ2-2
CATSPDPMTSRTGELFF
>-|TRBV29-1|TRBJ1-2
CSALGGQGGIGYTF
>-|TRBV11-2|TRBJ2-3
CASSPKPLERSTDTQYF
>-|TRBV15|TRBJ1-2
CATSRDRDSWGGYTF
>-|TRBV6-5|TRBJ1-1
CASSPRSGNTEAFF
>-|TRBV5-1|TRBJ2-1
CASSRASGGVYNEQFF
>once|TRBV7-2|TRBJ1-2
CASSPDSNYGYTF
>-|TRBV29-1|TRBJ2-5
CSVEVTGSVKGTQYF
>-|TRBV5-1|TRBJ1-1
CASRNPGNTEAFF
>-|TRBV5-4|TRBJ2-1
CASSQGLEGGEQFF
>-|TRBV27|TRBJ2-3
CASSSRHPPSTDTQYF
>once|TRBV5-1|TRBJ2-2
CASSSGHANTGELFF
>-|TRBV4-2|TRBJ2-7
CASSQDSSYEQYF
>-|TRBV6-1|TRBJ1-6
CASSPLGRPLHF
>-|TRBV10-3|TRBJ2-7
CAISSRGPGEQYF
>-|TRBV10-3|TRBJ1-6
CAISVDRDRPLHF
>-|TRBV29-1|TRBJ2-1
CSVVSGGAVGEQFF
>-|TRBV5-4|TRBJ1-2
CASSLEQPSGGYTF
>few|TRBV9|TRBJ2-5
CASSVLGSGGAETQYF
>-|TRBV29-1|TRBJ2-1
CSVDWDLAGGGNEQFF
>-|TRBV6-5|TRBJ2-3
CASSYGAGGPTDTQYF
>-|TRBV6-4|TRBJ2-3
CASSLRTGDTQYF